Presented here are 24 T cell receptor beta chains from one specimen sequenced in a study of response to subunit inactivated influenza vaccine. TCRdb called the RT-PCR reads again in MiXCR, with one record for every CDR3 protein. Of 280,000 or so distinct CDR3 sequences in the sample, 21% are singletons; the top ten hold approximately 10%. The sequencing used PBMCs from blood, collected approximately 22 months after vaccination. The receptors come from a man aged 45 to 70 who received an inactivated influenza vaccine.

This clonotype has a handful of counts. The genes are TRBV29-1 and TRBJ2-1; D call uncertain. This CDR3 is built from 12 residues. Trimming shortened V by 1 base and J by 6 bases, and 7 bases separated the two germline ends. Looked up from germline, CDR1 is SQVTM and CDR2 is ANQGSEA. Here the CDR3 DNA reads TGCAGCGTTGAAGTACTACCCAATGAGCAGTTCTTC. This encodes CSVEVLPNEQFF.

In its sample, this clonotype was seen a few times. The genes are TRBV3-1 and TRBJ2-7; D unclear. Trimming cost V 0 bases and J 8 bases, with 8 bases left between them. Germline values: CDR1 LGHDT, CDR2 YNNKEL (reference sequence). The CDR3 extends over 12 amino acids. CDR3: CASSQDRQKQYF. The CDR3 DNA reads as TGTGCCAGCAGCCAAGATCGTCAGAAGCAGTACTTC.

The genes are TRBV3-1 and TRBJ2-7; D not certain. CDR3 size: 16 residues. CDR1 is LGHDT and CDR2 is YNNKEL in the germline V gene (reference sequence). The V and J ends lost 1 base and 4 bases respectively, with 17 bases between them. CDR3 loop: CASSQGPGRVQYEQYF. The CDR3 nucleotides read TGTGCCAGCAGCCAAGGCCCCGGAAGGGTTCAATACGAGCAGTACTTC.

In its sample, this clonotype was seen many times. V gene TRBV25-1 combines with J gene TRBJ1-1, with D hard to call. This CDR3 is 14 amino acids long. Germline CDR1 is MGHDK and CDR2 is SYGVNS. V lost 4 bases, J lost 2 bases, and 11 bases lay in between. The CDR3 reads CASSGRAGNTEAFF. CDR3 in DNA: TGTGCCAGCAGTGGACGGGCCGGCAACACTGAAGCTTTCTTT.

The chain has TRBV15 and TRBJ2-5; D ambiguous. The CDR3 has 12 amino acids. Germline V lookup: CDR1 LNHNV, CDR2 YYDKDF (reference sequence). Trimming cost V 2 bases and J 2 bases, with 3 bases left between them. Here the CDR3 DNA reads TGTGCCACCAGCAGATCTCAAGAGACCCAGTACTTC. Its translation is CATSRSQETQYF.

This clonotype was observed at least ten times. This rearrangement joins TRBV3-1 to TRBJ2-7; 10 bases align to TRBD1. The CDR3 is made up of 16 amino acids. After removal of 4 bases from V and 7 bases from J, the junction contained 13 bases not matched to a gene. CDR1 LGHDT and CDR2 YNNKEL come from the germline V gene (reference sequence). The CDR3 DNA sequence: TGTGCCAGCAGCCGAAAAACCGGGACAGGGGATTGGGAGCAGTACTTC. Its protein is CASSRKTGTGDWEQYF.

The sample holds a few counts of this clonotype. V usage is TRBV9 and J usage is TRBJ1-3; TRBD1 is a possible D gene (5 bases). CDR1 is SGDLS, CDR2 YYNGEE, per germline. V was shortened by 6 bases and J by 2 bases, with 12 bases between the two germline ends. There are 14 residues in the CDR3. CDR3 sequence (DNA): TGTGCCAGCAATGGGGGAGGACCTGGAAACACCATATATTTT. Protein: CASNGGGPGNTIYF.

V and J are TRBV18 and TRBJ2-2; D gene ambiguous. Germline assignment: CDR1 KGHSH and CDR2 LQKENI. V was cut by 2 bases and J by 3 bases, with 7 bases left in between. The CDR3 totals 14 residues. This chain's CDR3 is CASSPRAHTGELFF. In DNA form, the CDR3 reads TGTGCCAGCTCACCAAGGGCACACACCGGGGAGCTGTTTTTT.

The chain has TRBV11-2 and TRBJ2-7; 10 nucleotides line up with TRBD2. V shed 5 bases, J shed 0 bases, and the junction held 13 bases outside the gene matches. The V gene's germline CDR1 is SGHAT and CDR2 FQNNGV. The CDR3 has 18 amino acids. The CDR3 loop reads CASSRGELAGFLSYEQYF. The DNA for the CDR3 is TGTGCCAGCAGCCGTGGCGAACTAGCGGGGTTCCTCTCCTACGAGCAGTACTTC.

V gene TRBV27 combines with J gene TRBJ1-6, with D perhaps matching TRBD1 (5 bases). Trimming shortened V by 1 base and J by 0 bases, and 10 bases separated the two germline ends. This CDR3 spans 17 amino acids. CDR1 is MNHEY, CDR2 SMNVEV, per germline (reference sequence). The CDR3 DNA follows: TGTGCCAGCAGTTTATTTGGGGGGAGCTCCTATAATTCACCCCTCCACTTT. Translating gives CASSLFGGSSYNSPLHF.

This clonotype was seen just once. The V call is TRBV12-3 or TRBV12-4, the J call TRBJ1-1; D gene unclear. V was clipped by 5 bases and J by 6 bases, with 13 bases between them. CDR3 length equals 13 residues. The DNA of the CDR3 is TGTGCCAGCAGTAGGAATGACTTCCCTGAAGCTTTCTTT. Its translation: CASSRNDFPEAFF.

This clonotype came up a few times. V gene TRBV5-1 combines with J gene TRBJ2-7; TRBD1 agrees at 11 bases. Trimming cost V 0 bases and J 2 bases; bases outside gene matches: 7. The CDR3 totals 17 residues. Germline V CDR1 and CDR2: SGHRS, YFSETQ. CDR3 nucleotides: TGCGCCAGCAGCTTGGCTGGGGGACAGGGGGTTCCCTACGAGCAGTACTTC. Translated: CASSLAGGQGVPYEQYF.

Only a few counts were recorded for this clonotype. This chain joins TRBV29-1 and TRBJ1-6, with D maybe TRBD1 (5 bases). The CDR3 is 12 amino acids. The ends were cut back, 4 bases at V and 10 bases at J, with 11 bases in the middle. Germline V gene lookup returns CDR1 SQVTM and CDR2 ANQGSEA. The CDR3 here is CSVGGGGSPLHF. The CDR3 DNA reads TGCAGCGTTGGGGGGGGAGGATCACCCCTCCACTTT. Variable domain in full (rest from reference TRBV29-1 and TRBJ1-6): SAVISQKPSRDICQRGTSLTIQCQVDSQVTMMFWYRQQPGQSLTLIATANQGSEATYESGFVIDKFPISRPNLTFSTLTVSNMSPEDSSIYLCSVGGGGSPLHFGNGTRLTVT.

At least ten counts were recorded for this clonotype. The rearrangement links TRBV12-3 or TRBV12-4 to TRBJ1-2; tentative D call: TRBD1 (6 bases). V was cut by 5 bases and J by 8 bases, with 15 bases left in between. This CDR3 comprises 13 residues. The CDR3 DNA is TGTGCCAGCAGTCGAGACAGGATCAACGGCTACACCTTC. Residues: CASSRDRINGYTF.

The chain joins TRBV6-1 to TRBJ1-2; D is ambiguous. V shed 4 bases and J shed 4 bases, with 7 bases lying between them. The V gene's germline CDR1 is MNHNS and CDR2 SASEGT. CDR3 length equals 12 residues. The CDR3 is CASSVQTYGYTF. CDR3 DNA sequence: TGTGCCAGCAGTGTACAGACCTATGGCTACACCTTC.

This clonotype has only a few counts. The rearrangement links TRBV12-3 or TRBV12-4 to TRBJ2-1; no clear D gene. CDR3 length equals 13 residues. Between the trimmed V and J ends, which lost 7 bases and 3 bases, there was a span of 10 bases. The CDR3 coding sequence is TGTGCCAGCACCACCAGCCGCTACAATGAGCAGTTCTTC. This translates into CASTTSRYNEQFF.

The chain uses TRBV12-3 or TRBV12-4 and TRBJ1-5; TRBD1 is a possible D gene (5 bases). Trimming pared 7 bases from V and 15 bases from J, leaving 19 bases between. The CDR3 has 12 residues. The CDR3 loop reads CASTTFGDLPHF. CDR3 DNA: TGTGCCAGCACTACCTTCGGGGACCTCCCGCATTTT.

The genes are TRBV5-1 and TRBJ2-2; no clear D gene. The V end was cut by 4 bases, the J end by 1 base, with 11 bases between. The CDR3 is 15 residues long. CDR1 is SGHRS, CDR2 YFSETQ, per germline. The CDR3 DNA reads TGCGCCAGCAGCCCTAGACTGATGAACACCGGGGAGCTGTTTTTT. It specifies CASSPRLMNTGELFF. The full variable domain, rest sourced from reference TRBV5-1 and TRBJ2-2, is KAGVTQTPRYLIKTRGQQVTLSCSPISGHRSVSWYQQTPGQGLQFLFEYFSETQRNKGNFPGRFSGRQFSNSRSEMNVSTLELGDSALYLCASSPRLMNTGELFFGEGSRLTVL.

The CDR3 nucleotides read TGTGCCAGCAGCCCCCGACGGAATAATTCACCCCTCCACTTT. Translated: CASSPRRNNSPLHF. This sequence joins TRBV12-3 or TRBV12-4 and TRBJ1-6; D unclear. This CDR3 comprises 14 residues. V lost 6 bases and J lost 5, with 11 bases in between.

This sequence joins TRBV7-2 and TRBJ1-6; no reliable D call. The CDR3 covers 13 residues. The germline CDR1 and CDR2 sequences are SGHTA and FQGNSA. Trimming stripped 2 bases from V and 6 bases from J, with 5 bases between. The CDR3 region has the DNA TGTGCCAGCAGCTTACGGGTTAATTCACCCCTCCACTTT. This sequence encodes CASSLRVNSPLHF.

The V call is TRBV5-1, the J call TRBJ1-1; D is perhaps TRBD1 (6 bases). The CDR3 extends over 12 amino acids. The V and J ends lost 4 bases and 7 bases respectively, with 11 bases between them. Germline V gene lookup returns CDR1 SGHRS and CDR2 YFSETQ. The CDR3 DNA is TGCGCCAGCAGCCAACAGGGTCTTGAAGCTTTCTTT. Translating gives CASSQQGLEAFF.

This clonotype was counted only a few times. V gene TRBV7-8 combines with J gene TRBJ1-2; D remains ambiguous. The CDR3 has 19 residues. Germline CDR1 is SGHVS and CDR2 is FQNEAQ. The germline V and J ends were trimmed by 0 bases and 0 bases, with 20 bases remaining between them. The CDR3 DNA reads TGTGCCAGCAGCTTAGCTCCCGGGTCGGGAGGCGGAGCTAACTATGGCTACACCTTC. Translating it yields CASSLAPGSGGGANYGYTF.

This clonotype was counted a few times. The chain carries TRBV29-1 and TRBJ1-2, with 8 bases lining up with TRBD1. Germline V gene lookup returns CDR1 SQVTM and CDR2 ANQGSEA. With 0 bases clipped from V and 6 bases from J, the junction kept 9 bases outside the gene matches. This CDR3 contains 15 residues. In DNA form, the CDR3 reads TGCAGCGTTGAAGATCTAACCAGGGGGCTTAATGGCTACACCTTC. Translating gives CSVEDLTRGLNGYTF.

The chain links TRBV29-1 to TRBJ2-3; tentatively, D is TRBD1 or TRBD2 (6 bases each). Trimming removed 1 base at V and 1 base at J, with 18 bases between. Germline CDR1 and CDR2: SQVTM and ANQGSEA. The CDR3 is 17 residues long. CDR3 in amino acids: CSVEGDSGGGRTDTQYF. CDR3 nucleotide sequence: TGCAGCGTTGAAGGGGATAGCGGAGGGGGACGCACAGATACGCAGTATTTT.